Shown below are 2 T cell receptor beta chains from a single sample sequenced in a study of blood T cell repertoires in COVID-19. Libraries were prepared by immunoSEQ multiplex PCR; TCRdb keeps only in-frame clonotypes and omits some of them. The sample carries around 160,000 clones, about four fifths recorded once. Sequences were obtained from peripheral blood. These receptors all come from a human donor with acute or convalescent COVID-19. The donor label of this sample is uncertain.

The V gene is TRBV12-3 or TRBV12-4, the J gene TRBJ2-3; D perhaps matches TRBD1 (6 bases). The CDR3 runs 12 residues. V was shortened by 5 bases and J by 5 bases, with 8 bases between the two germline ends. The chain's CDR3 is CASSPGEDTQYF. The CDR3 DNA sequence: TGTGCCAGCAGTCCAGGGGAAGATACGCAGTATTTT.

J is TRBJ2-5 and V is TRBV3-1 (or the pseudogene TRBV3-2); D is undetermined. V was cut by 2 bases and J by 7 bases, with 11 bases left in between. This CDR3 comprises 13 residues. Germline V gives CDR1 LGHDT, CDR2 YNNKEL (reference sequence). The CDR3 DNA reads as TGTGCCAGCAGCCAATCGACCTCAGGGACCCAGTACTTC. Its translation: CASSQSTSGTQYF.